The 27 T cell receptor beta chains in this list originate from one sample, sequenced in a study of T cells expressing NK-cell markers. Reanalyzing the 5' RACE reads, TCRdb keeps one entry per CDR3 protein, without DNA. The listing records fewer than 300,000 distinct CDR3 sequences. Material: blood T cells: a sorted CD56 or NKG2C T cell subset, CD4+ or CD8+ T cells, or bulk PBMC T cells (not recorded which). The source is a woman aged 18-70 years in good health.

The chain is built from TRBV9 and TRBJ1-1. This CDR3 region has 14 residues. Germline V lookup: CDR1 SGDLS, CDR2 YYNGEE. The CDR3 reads CASSPPELNTEAFF.

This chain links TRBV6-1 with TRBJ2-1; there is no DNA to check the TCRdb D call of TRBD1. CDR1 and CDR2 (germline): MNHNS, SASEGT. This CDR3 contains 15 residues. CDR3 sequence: CASSRTETSYNEQFF.

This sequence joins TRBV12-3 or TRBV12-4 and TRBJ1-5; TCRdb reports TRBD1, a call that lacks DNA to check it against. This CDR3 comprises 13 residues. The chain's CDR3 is CASRGTGNQPQHF.

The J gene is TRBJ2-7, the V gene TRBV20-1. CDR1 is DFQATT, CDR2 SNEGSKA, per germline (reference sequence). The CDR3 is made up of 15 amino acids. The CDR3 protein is CSARDSVRTYYEQYF.

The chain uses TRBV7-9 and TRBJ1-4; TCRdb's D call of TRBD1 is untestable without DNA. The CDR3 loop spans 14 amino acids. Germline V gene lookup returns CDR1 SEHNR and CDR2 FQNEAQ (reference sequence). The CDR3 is CASSPDRVGEKLFF.

The CDR3 sequence: CASSLGQIATNEKLFF. V and J are TRBV5-6 and TRBJ1-4; the TCRdb call, TRBD1, lacks DNA for checking. Germline V gene data show CDR1 as SGHDT and CDR2 as YYEEEE. CDR3 length equals 16 residues.

The CDR3 region is CASSYSLTGGRGYTF. The genes are TRBV6-5 and TRBJ1-2; TCRdb names TRBD1, which stays unverified in the absence of DNA. The CDR3 contains 15 residues. Germline lookup yields CDR1 MNHEY and CDR2 SVGAGI.

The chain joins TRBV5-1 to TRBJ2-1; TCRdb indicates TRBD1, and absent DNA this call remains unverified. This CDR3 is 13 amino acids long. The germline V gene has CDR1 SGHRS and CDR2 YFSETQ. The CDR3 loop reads CASGQGALGEQFF.

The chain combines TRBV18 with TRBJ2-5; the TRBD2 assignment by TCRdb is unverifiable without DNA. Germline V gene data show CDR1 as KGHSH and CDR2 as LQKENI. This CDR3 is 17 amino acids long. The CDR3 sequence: CASSPPSSVTSGETQYF.

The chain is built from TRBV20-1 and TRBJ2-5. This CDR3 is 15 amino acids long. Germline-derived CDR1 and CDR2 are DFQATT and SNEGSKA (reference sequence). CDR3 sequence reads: CSARDRLAIQETQYF.

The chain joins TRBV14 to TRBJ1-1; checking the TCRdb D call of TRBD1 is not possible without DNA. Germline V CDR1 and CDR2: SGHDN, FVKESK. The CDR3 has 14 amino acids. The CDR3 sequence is CASTPALVNTEAFF. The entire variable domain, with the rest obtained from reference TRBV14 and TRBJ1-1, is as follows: EAGVTQFPSHSVIEKGQTVTLRCDPISGHDNLYWYRRVMGKEIKFLLHFVKESKQDESGMPNNRFLAERTGGTYSTLKVQPAELEDSGVYFCASTPALVNTEAFFGQGTRLTVV.

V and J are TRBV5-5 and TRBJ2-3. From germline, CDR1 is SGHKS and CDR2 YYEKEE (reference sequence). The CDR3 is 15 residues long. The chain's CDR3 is CASSLAPRSTDTQYF. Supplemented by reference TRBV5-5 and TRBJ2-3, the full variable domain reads DAGVTQSPTHLIKTRGQQVTLRCSPISGHKSVSWYQQVLGQGPQFIFQYYEKEERGRGNFPDRFSARQFPNYSSELNVNALLLGDSALYLCASSLAPRSTDTQYFGPGTRLTVL.

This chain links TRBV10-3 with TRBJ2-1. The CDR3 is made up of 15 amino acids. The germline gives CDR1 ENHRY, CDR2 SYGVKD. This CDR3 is CAIGQRGSSYNEQFF.

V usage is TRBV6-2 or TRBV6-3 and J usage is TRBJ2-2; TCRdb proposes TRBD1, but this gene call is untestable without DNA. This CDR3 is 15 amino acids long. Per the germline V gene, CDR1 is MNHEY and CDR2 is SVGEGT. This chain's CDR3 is CASSYDRRYTGELFF.

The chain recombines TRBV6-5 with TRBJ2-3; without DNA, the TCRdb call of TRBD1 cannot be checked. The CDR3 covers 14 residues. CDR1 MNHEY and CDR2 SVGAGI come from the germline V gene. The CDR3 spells CASSYGKGLGTQYF.

The CDR3 loop is CATESRDRAGKLFF. The chain couples TRBV15 to TRBJ1-4; TCRdb's D call of TRBD1 is untestable without DNA. Germline CDR1 and CDR2: LNHNV and YYDKDF (reference sequence). The CDR3 spans 14 residues. Full variable domain (outside the CDR3, taken from reference TRBV15 and TRBJ1-4): DAMVIQNPRYQVTQFGKPVTLSCSQTLNHNVMYWYQQKSSQAPKLLFHYYDKDFNNEADTPDNFQSRRPNTSFCFLDIRSPGLGDTAMYLCATESRDRAGKLFFGSGTQLSVL.

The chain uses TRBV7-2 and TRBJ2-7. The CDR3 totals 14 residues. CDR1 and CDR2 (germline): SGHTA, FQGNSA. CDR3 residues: CASSLEPLSYEQYF.

CDR3 loop: CASSLRLAGKTDTQYF. V and J are TRBV3-1 and TRBJ2-3; the TCRdb D gene call, TRBD2, has no DNA to confirm it. Per germline, CDR1 LGHDT and CDR2 YNNKEL (reference sequence). There are 16 residues in the CDR3.

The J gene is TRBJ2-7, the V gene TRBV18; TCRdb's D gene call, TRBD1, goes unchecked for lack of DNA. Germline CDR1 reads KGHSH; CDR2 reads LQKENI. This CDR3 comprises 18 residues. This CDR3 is CASSPMSLGRDYSYEQYF. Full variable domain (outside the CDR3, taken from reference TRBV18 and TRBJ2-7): NAGVMQNPRHLVRRRGQEARLRCSPMKGHSHVYWYRQLPEEGLKFMVYLQKENIIDESGMPKERFSAEFPKEGPSILRIQQVVRGDSAAYFCASSPMSLGRDYSYEQYFGPGTRLTVT.

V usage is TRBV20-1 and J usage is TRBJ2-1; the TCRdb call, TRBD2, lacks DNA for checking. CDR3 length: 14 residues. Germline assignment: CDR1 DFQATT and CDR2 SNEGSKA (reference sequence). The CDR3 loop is CSAKRTRQNNEQFF.

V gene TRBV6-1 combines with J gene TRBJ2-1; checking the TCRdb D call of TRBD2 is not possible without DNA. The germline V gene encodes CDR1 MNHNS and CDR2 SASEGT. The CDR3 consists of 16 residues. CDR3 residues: CASRMEGGATYNEQFF.

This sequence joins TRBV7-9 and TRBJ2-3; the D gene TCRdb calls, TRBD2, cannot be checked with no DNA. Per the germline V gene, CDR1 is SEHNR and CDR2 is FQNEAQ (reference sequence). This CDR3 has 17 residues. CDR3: CASSPLKGLWPTDTQYF.

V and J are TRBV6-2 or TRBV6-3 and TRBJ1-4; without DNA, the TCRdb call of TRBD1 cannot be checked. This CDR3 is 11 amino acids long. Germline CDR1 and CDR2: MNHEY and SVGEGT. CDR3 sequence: CASKPCEMLFF.

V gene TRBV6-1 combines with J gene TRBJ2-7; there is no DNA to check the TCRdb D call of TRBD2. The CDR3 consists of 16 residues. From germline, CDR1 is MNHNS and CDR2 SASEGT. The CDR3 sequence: CASSFNSGRAGYEQYF.

The CDR3 sequence: CASSQGQGANTGELFF. This chain uses TRBV18 with TRBJ2-2; TCRdb calls TRBD1, which cannot be checked without DNA. This CDR3 comprises 16 residues. Germline V lookup: CDR1 KGHSH, CDR2 LQKENI.

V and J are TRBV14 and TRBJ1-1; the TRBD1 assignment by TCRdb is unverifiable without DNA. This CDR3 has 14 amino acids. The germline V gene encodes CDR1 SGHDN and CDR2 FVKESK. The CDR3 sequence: CASSQRGLGTEAFF.

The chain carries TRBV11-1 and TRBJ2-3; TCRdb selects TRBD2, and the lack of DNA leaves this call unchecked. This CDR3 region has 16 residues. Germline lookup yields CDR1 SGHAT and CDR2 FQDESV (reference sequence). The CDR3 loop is CASSATSGGPTDTQYF.